The clone carrying this T cell receptor (beta chain) was found once. Its antigen is still unknown. Construction of the TCRbeta library involved unique molecular identifiers. TCRdb re-derived calls from the PCR reads in MiXCR, one entry per CDR3 protein. The data hold 700,000 or so distinct CDR3 sequences, with roughly 14% observed a single time. The sample is drawn from a study of T-cell reconstitution after alpha-beta-depleted transplantation in children. Findings and caveats of the study: At the one-year point after transplant, T-cell counts and TCRbeta diversity were found to come mostly from T cells that had been newly produced. In patients about two months after transplant, alpha-beta T cells reportedly arose from several hundred expanded graft clones.

The germline V and J ends were trimmed by 0 bases and 4 bases, with 13 bases remaining between them. Germline assignment: CDR1 SGHRS and CDR2 YFSETQ. CDR3 length: 15 residues. This chain uses TRBV5-1 with TRBJ2-5, with unresolved D. Source: PBMCs, taken before TCRalphabeta/CD19-depleted stem cell transplant. The receptor's source is a girl aged 2 to 10 with congenital amegakaryocytic thrombocytopenia, due to receive a stem cell transplant. The CDR3 DNA sequence: TGCGCCAGCAGCTTGGCCCTGGGGTCCCGAGAGACCCAGTACTTC. It is translated as CASSLALGSRETQYF.